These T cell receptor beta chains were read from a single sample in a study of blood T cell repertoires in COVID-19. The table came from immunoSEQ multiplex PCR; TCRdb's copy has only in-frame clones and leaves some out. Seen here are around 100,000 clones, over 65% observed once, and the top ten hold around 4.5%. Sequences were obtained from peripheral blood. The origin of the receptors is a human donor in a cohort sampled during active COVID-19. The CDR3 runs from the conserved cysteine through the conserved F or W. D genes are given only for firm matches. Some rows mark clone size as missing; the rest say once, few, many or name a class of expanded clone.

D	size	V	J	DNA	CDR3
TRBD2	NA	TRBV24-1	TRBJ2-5	TGTGCCACCAGTGATTCGCGGCGGGGGTCGGGCGAGACCCAGTACTTC	CATSDSRRGSGETQYF
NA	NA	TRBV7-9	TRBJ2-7	TGTGCCAGCAGCTTAGCGGAGTGGGGTCGGGGGAAAACCTACGAGCAGTACTTC	CASSLAEWGRGKTYEQYF
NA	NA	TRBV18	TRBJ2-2	TGTGCCAGCTCACCAAGTGCAGGGCCCGGGGAGCTGTTTTTT	CASSPSAGPGELFF
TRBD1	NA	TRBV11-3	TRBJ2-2	TGTGCCAGCAGCAAGGGACAGGGCGACGCCGGGGAGCTGTTTTTT	CASSKGQGDAGELFF
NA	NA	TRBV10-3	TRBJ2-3	TGTGCCATCAGCGGGGGCCTAGCGGCGGATACGCAGTATTTT	CAISGGLAADTQYF
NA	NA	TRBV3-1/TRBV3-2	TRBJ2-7	TGTGCCAGCAGCCAAGGAGCCTCCGAGCAGTACTTC	CASSQGASEQYF
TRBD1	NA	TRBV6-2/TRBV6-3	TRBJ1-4	TGTGCCAGCAGTGACCGGGACAGTGATGAAAAACTGTTTTTT	CASSDRDSDEKLFF
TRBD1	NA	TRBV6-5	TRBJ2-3	TGTGCCAGCAGTCGGCAGGGGGCCACAGATACGCAGTATTTT	CASSRQGATDTQYF
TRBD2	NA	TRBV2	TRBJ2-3	TGTGCCAGCGTTAGCGGGGGGGCCGTAGATACGCAGTATTTT	CASVSGGAVDTQYF
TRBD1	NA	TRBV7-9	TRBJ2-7	TGTGCCAGCAGCGGAGGACAGGGGGGTTACGAGCAGTACTTC	CASSGGQGGYEQYF
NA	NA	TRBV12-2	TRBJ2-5	TGTGCAAGTCGCCCTAGGGTGCGGACTAATTTGGAGACCCAGTACTTC	CASRPRVRTNLETQYF
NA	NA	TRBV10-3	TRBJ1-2	TGTGCCATCAGCCGCCAGGGGCAGGGAGCTGGAGGTGGCTACACCTTC	CAISRQGQGAGGGYTF
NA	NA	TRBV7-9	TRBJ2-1	TGTGCCAGCAGCTTGGAGGGTTATGAGCAGTTCTTC	CASSLEGYEQFF
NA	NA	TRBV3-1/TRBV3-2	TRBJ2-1	TGTGCCAGCAGCCAAGCAGGACTCAGCTCCTACAATGAGCAGTTCTTC	CASSQAGLSSYNEQFF
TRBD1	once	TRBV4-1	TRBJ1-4	TGCGCCAGCAGCCAAGATCATGGGACAGGGTGGGAAAAACTGTTTTTT	CASSQDHGTGWEKLFF
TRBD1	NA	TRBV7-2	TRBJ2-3	TGTGCCAGCAGCCCAGCAGGGGGCATGGGAGATACGCAGTATTTT	CASSPAGGMGDTQYF
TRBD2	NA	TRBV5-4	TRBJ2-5	TGTGCCAGCAGCTCGCCTACCCTCCTCCTAGCGGGGAACCAAGAGACCCAGTACTTC	CASSSPTLLLAGNQETQYF
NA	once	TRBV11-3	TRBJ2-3	TGTGCCAGCAGGGGTGAGGGCACAGATACGCAGTATTTT	CASRGEGTDTQYF
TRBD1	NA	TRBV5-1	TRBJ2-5	TGCGCCAGCAGCGACCCCCAGGGGGCGGGGGAGACCCAGTACTTC	CASSDPQGAGETQYF
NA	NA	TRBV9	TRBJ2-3	TGTGCCAGCAGCCGTACTAGCCAGTCGGGCACAGATACGCAGTATTTT	CASSRTSQSGTDTQYF
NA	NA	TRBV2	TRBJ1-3	TGTGCCAGCAGCAGGGAGGTTATGGGCTCTGGAAACACCATATATTTT	CASSREVMGSGNTIYF
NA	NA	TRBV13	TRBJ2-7	TGTGCCAGCAGCTTTGGCAGGGGAACCTACGAGCAGTACTTC	CASSFGRGTYEQYF
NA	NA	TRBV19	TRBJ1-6	TGTGCCAGTACCCCCCGAACAGGGCGAACCAATTCACCCCTCCACTTT	CASTPRTGRTNSPLHF
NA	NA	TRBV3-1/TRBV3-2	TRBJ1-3	TGTGCCAGCGGCGGGGAAAACTCTGGAAACACCATATATTTT	CASGGENSGNTIYF
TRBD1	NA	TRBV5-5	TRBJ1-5	TGTGCCAGCAGCTTGTGGACAGGAAAAAATCAGCCCCAGCATTTT	CASSLWTGKNQPQHF
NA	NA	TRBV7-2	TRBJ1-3	TGTGCCAGCAGCTTACAGGGAACTGGAAACACCATATATTTT	CASSLQGTGNTIYF
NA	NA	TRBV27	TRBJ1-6	TGTGCCAGCAGTTCACCCATGAGCTCCTATAATTCACCCCTCCACTTT	CASSSPMSSYNSPLHF
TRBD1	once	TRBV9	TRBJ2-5	TGTGCCAGCAGCGTAGGTTCGGGGACAGGGGGCGGTGAGACCCAGTACTTC	CASSVGSGTGGGETQYF
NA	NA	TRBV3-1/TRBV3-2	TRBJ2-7	TGTGCCAGCAGCCCCTATGTCGTAGGGGACGAGCAGTACTTC	CASSPYVVGDEQYF
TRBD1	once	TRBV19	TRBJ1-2	TGTGCCAGTAGTATAAGGGGACAGGGGGCGGGGGGCTACACCTTC	CASSIRGQGAGGYTF